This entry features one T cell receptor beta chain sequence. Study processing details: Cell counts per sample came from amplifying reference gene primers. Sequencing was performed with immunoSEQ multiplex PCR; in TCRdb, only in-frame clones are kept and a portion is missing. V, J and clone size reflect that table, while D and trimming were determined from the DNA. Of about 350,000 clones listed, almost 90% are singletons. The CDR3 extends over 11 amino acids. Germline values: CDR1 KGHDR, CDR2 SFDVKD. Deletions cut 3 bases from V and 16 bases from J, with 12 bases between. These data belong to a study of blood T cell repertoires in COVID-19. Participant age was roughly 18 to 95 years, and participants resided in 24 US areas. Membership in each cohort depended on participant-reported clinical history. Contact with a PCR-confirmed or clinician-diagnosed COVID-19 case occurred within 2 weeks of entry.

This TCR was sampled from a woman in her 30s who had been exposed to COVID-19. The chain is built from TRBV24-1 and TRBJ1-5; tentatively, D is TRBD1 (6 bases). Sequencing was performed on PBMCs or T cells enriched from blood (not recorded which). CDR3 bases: TGTGCCACCAGTGATAGGACAGAGGTACATTTT. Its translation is CATSDRTEVHF.